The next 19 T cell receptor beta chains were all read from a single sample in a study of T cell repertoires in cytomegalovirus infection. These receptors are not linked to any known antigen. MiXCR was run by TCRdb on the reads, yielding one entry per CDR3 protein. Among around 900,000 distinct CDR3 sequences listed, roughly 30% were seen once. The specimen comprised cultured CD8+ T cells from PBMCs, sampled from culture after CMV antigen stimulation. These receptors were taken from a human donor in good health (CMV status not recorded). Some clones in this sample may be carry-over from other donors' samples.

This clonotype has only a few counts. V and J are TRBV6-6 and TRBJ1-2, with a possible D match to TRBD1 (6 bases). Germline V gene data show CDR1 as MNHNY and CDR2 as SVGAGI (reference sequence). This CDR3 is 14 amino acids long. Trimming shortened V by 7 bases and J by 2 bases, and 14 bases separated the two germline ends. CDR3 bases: TGTGCCAGCATCAATGAGGGGGAGAACTATGGCTACACCTTC. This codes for CASINEGENYGYTF.

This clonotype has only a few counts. The CDR3 region has the DNA TGTGCCAGCATCCTAGGGTTAACTAGCACAGATACGCAGTATTTT. The encoded protein is CASILGLTSTDTQYF. V is TRBV5-5 and J is TRBJ2-3, with D unclear. The CDR3 consists of 15 residues. V was pared by 6 bases and J by 0 bases, with 14 bases between. Looked up from germline, CDR1 is SGHKS and CDR2 is YYEKEE (reference sequence).

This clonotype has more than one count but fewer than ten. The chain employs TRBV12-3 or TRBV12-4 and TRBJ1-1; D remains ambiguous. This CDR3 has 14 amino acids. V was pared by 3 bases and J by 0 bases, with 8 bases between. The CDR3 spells CASSFRELNTEAFF. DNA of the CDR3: TGTGCCAGCAGTTTTAGGGAATTGAACACTGAAGCTTTCTTT.

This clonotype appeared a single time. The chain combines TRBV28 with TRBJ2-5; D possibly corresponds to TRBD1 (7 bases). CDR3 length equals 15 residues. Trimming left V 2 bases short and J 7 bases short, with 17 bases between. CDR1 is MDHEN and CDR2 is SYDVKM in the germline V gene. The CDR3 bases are TGTGCCAGCAGTTTAAGGACAGGACGGAGGGGGACCCAGTACTTC. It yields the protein CASSLRTGRRGTQYF. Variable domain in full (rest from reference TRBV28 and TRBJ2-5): DVKVTQSSRYLVKRTGEKVFLECVQDMDHENMFWYRQDPGLGLRLIYFSYDVKMKEKGDIPEGYSVSREKKERFSLILESASTNQTSMYLCASSLRTGRRGTQYFGPGTRLLVL.

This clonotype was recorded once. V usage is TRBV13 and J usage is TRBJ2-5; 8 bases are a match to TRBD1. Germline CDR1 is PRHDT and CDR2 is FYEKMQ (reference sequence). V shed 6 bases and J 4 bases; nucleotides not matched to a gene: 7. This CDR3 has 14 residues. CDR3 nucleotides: TGTGCCAGCAGTTCCTACAGGGGGATAGAGACCCAGTACTTC. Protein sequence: CASSSYRGIETQYF. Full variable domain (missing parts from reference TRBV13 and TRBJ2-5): AAGVIQSPRHLIKEKRETATLKCYPIPRHDTVYWYQQGPGQDPQFLISFYEKMQSDKGSIPDRFSAQQFSDYHSELNMSSLELGDSALYFCASSSYRGIETQYFGPGTRLLVL.

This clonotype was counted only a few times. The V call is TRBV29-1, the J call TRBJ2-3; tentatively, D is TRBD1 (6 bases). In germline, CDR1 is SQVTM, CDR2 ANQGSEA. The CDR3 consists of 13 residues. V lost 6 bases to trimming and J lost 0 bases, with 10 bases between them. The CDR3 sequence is CSVPGHSTDTQYF. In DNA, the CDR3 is TGCAGCGTCCCGGGACACAGCACAGATACGCAGTATTTT.

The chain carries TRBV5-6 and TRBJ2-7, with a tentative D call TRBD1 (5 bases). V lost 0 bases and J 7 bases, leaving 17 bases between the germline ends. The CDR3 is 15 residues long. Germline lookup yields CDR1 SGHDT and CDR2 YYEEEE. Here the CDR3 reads CASSLGGDLLGEQYF. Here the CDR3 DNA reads TGTGCCAGCAGCTTGGGGGGCGACCTTTTGGGGGAGCAGTACTTC.

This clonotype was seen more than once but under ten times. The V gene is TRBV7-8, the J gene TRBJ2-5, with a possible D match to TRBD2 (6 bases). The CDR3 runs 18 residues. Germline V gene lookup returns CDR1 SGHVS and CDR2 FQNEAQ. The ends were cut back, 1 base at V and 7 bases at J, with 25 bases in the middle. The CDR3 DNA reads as TGTGCCAGCAGCTTAGGAGTTTTGGGACGGACTGACGGGGGGACCCAGTACTTC. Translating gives CASSLGVLGRTDGGTQYF.

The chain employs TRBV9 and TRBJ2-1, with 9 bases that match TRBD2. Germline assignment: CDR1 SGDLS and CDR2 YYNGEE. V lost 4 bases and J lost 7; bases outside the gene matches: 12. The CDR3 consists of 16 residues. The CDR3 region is CASSFSRAGGGNEQFF. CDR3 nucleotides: TGTGCCAGCAGCTTCTCTCGCGCGGGGGGGGGAAATGAGCAGTTCTTC.

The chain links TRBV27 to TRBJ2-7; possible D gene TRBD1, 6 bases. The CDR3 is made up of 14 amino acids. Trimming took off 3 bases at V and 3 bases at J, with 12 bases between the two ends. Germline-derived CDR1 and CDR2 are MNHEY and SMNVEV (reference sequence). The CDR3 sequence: CASSFLGAGYEQYF. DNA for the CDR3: TGTGCCAGCAGTTTTCTGGGGGCTGGCTACGAGCAGTACTTC.

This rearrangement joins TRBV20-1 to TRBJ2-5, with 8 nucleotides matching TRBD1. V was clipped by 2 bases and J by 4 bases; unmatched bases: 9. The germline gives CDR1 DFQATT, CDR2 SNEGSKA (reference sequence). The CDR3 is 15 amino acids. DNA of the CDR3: TGCAGTGCTAGACCCCAGGGGGCGGTGGGAGAGACCCAGTACTTC. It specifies CSARPQGAVGETQYF.

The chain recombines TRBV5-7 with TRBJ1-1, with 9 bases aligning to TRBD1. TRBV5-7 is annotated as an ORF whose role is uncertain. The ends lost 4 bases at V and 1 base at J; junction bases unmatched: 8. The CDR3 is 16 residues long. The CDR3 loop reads CASSLGTGRRNTEAFF. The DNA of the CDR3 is TGTGCCAGCAGCCTCGGGACAGGGAGAAGGAACACTGAAGCTTTCTTT.

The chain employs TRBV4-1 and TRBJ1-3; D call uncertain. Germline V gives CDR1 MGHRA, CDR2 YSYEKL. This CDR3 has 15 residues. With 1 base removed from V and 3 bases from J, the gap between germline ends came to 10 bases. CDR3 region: CASSQGPGFGNTIYF. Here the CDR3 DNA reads TGCGCCAGCAGCCAAGGCCCGGGCTTTGGAAACACCATATATTTT.

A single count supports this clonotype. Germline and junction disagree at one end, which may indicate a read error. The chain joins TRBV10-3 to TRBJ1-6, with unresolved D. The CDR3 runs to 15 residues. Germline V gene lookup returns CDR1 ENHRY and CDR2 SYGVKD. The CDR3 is CAISDPGRGNSPRHF. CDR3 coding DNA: TGTGCCATCAGTGACCCGGGGAGAGGGAATTCACCCCGCCACTTT.

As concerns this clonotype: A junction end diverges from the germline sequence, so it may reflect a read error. CDR3 coding DNA: TGCGTAACCGCATGGGCCCCGAACACTGAAGCTTTCTTT. This encodes CVTAWAPNTEAFF. This sequence joins TRBV27 and TRBJ1-1; no definite D call. CDR3 length: 13 amino acids. Per the germline V gene, CDR1 is MNHEY and CDR2 is SMNVEV (reference sequence).

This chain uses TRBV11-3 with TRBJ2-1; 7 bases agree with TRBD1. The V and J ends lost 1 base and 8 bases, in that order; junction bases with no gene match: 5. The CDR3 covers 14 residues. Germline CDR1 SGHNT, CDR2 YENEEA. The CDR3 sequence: CASSLGTGYDEQFF. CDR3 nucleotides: TGTGCCAGCAGCTTAGGGACAGGTTATGATGAGCAGTTCTTC. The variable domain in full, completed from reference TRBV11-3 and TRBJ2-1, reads EAGVVQSPRYKIIEKKQPVAFWCNPISGHNTLYWYLQNLGQGPELLIRYENEEAVDDSQLPKDRFSAERLKGVDSTLKIQPAELGDSAVYLCASSLGTGYDEQFFGPGTRLTVL.

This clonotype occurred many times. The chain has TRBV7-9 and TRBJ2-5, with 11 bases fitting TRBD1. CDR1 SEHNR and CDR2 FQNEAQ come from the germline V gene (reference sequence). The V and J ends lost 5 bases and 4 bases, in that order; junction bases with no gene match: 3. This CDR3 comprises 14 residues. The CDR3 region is CASSPDRGRETQYF. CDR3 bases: TGTGCCAGCAGCCCGGACAGGGGGCGAGAGACCCAGTACTTC.

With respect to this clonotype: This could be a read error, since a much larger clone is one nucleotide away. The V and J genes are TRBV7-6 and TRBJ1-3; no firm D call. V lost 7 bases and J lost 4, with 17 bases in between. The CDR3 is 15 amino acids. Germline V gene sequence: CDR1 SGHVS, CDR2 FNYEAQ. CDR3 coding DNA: TGTGCCAGCACCCTGGGCGGCACGACAGGAAACACCATATATTTT. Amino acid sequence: CASTLGGTTGNTIYF.

CDR3 in DNA: TGTGCCAGCACCCTGATAGGAGCCCCAGCCCAGTTCTTC. Amino acids: CASTLIGAPAQFF. The gene calls are TRBV12-3 or TRBV12-4 and TRBJ2-1; D remains unclear. This CDR3 is built from 13 residues. The V end lost 7 bases, the J end lost 13 bases, and 20 bases lay between the germline ends.